This TCR beta chain emerged from a study of cytomegalovirus exposure and HLA in healthy donors. General study findings and limits: A previous analysis found most TCR beta V segments productive roughly 87% or roughly 30% of the time.

60 Vbeta and 13 Jbeta primers were used in PCR. The table came from immunoSEQ multiplex PCR; TCRdb's copy has only in-frame clones and leaves some out. The repertoire holds 200,000 to 300,000 clones, just under 80% seen once, with 0.45% to 0.5% in the top ten. About this clone: Its antigen remains unknown.

This CDR3 comprises 11 residues. V was clipped by 5 bases and J by 7 bases, with 11 bases between them. Germline V gene lookup returns CDR1 SQVTM and CDR2 ANQGSEA. Specimen: PBMCs. This TCR derives from a boy between 10 and 17 years old in good health and CMV-seronegative. The chain recombines TRBV29-1 with TRBJ1-2; a possible D gene is TRBD1 (5 bases). The CDR3 sequence is CSVPGRSGYTF. CDR3 nucleotide sequence: TGCAGCGTTCCAGGGAGGAGTGGCTACACCTTC.